The rows below give T cell receptor beta chains drawn from one sample of a study of cytomegalovirus exposure and HLA in healthy donors. Profiling relied on immunoSEQ multiplex PCR, and the TCRdb table lists in-frame clones only, not all of them. The table has approximately 160,000 clones, 55% to 80% seen once; the top ten hold around 4.5%. Source material: PBMCs. The receptors were sampled from a woman under 30 in good health and CMV-seropositive. Both conserved end residues are part of each CDR3. The D gene is left open where the match is weak. Clone size, where shown, is once, few, many, or a class for clones that have expanded.

d_call: -; clone_size: -; j_call: TRBJ1-1; v_call: TRBV11-2; cdr3_aa: CASSLLGRGVWNTEAFF; cdr3_nt: TGTGCCAGCAGCTTACTGGGGAGGGGCGTATGGAACACTGAAGCTTTCTTT
d_call: -; clone_size: -; j_call: TRBJ2-1; v_call: TRBV18; cdr3_aa: CASSPPTIAEQFF; cdr3_nt: TGTGCCAGCTCACCACCTACTATTGCGGAGCAGTTCTTC
d_call: -; clone_size: -; j_call: TRBJ2-5; v_call: TRBV5-4; cdr3_aa: CASSPEFQETQYF; cdr3_nt: TGTGCCAGCAGCCCTGAGTTCCAAGAGACCCAGTACTTC
d_call: TRBD2; clone_size: -; j_call: TRBJ2-1; v_call: TRBV2; cdr3_aa: CASSAAGGLYNEQFF; cdr3_nt: TGTGCCAGCAGTGCGGCGGGAGGGCTCTACAATGAGCAGTTCTTC
d_call: TRBD2; clone_size: -; j_call: TRBJ2-7; v_call: TRBV7-3; cdr3_aa: CASSFTTSGEQYF; cdr3_nt: TGTGCCAGCAGCTTCACGACTAGCGGCGAGCAGTACTTC
d_call: -; clone_size: -; j_call: TRBJ1-5; v_call: TRBV25-1; cdr3_aa: CASSLQGNQPQHF; cdr3_nt: TGTGCCAGCAGTCTCCAGGGCAATCAGCCCCAGCATTTT
d_call: -; clone_size: -; j_call: TRBJ2-7; v_call: TRBV10-1; cdr3_aa: CASSEFGIAGSYEQYF; cdr3_nt: TGCGCCAGCAGTGAGTTTGGAATAGCAGGGTCCTACGAGCAGTACTTC
d_call: -; clone_size: -; j_call: TRBJ2-3; v_call: TRBV2; cdr3_aa: CASNKLGSTDTQYF; cdr3_nt: TGTGCCAGCAACAAACTAGGAAGCACAGATACGCAGTATTTT
d_call: TRBD2; clone_size: few; j_call: TRBJ2-1; v_call: TRBV2; cdr3_aa: CASSVASGLNEQFF; cdr3_nt: TGTGCCAGCAGTGTGGCTAGCGGACTCAATGAGCAGTTCTTC
d_call: TRBD1; clone_size: -; j_call: TRBJ1-3; v_call: TRBV5-4; cdr3_aa: CASSSDPRRGLGNTIYF; cdr3_nt: TGTGCCAGCAGCTCAGATCCACGGAGGGGGCTGGGAAACACCATATATTTT
d_call: TRBD1; clone_size: -; j_call: TRBJ2-5; v_call: TRBV10-3; cdr3_aa: CAISKGQGEETQYF; cdr3_nt: TGTGCCATCAGCAAAGGACAGGGGGAAGAGACCCAGTACTTC
d_call: -; clone_size: -; j_call: TRBJ1-2; v_call: TRBV4-1; cdr3_aa: CASSQVRGDYGYTF; cdr3_nt: TGCGCCAGCAGCCAAGTGCGAGGTGACTATGGCTACACCTTC
d_call: TRBD2; clone_size: few; j_call: TRBJ2-5; v_call: TRBV7-7; cdr3_aa: CASSLAGPGGTQYF; cdr3_nt: TGTGCTAGCAGCTTAGCGGGGCCCGGGGGGACCCAGTACTTC
d_call: -; clone_size: -; j_call: TRBJ1-1; v_call: TRBV6-5; cdr3_aa: CASRPGENIEAFF; cdr3_nt: TGTGCCAGCAGACCCGGGGAGAACATTGAAGCTTTCTTT
d_call: -; clone_size: -; j_call: TRBJ1-3; v_call: TRBV28; cdr3_aa: CASSLSDRANTIYF; cdr3_nt: TGTGCCAGCAGTTTAAGCGATAGAGCGAACACCATATATTTT
d_call: -; clone_size: -; j_call: TRBJ1-1; v_call: TRBV4-1; cdr3_aa: CASSQEEGVGTEAFF; cdr3_nt: TGCGCCAGCAGCCAAGAGGAGGGAGTGGGCACTGAAGCTTTCTTT
d_call: -; clone_size: few; j_call: TRBJ2-5; v_call: TRBV7-2; cdr3_aa: CASSFQSGEETQYF; cdr3_nt: TGTGCCAGCAGCTTTCAATCAGGGGAAGAGACCCAGTACTTC
d_call: -; clone_size: -; j_call: TRBJ1-1; v_call: TRBV4-1; cdr3_aa: CASSHTELNTEAFF; cdr3_nt: TGCGCCAGCAGCCACACTGAGCTGAACACTGAAGCTTTCTTT
d_call: -; clone_size: once; j_call: TRBJ2-7; v_call: TRBV25-1; cdr3_aa: CASSEYLLYEQYF; cdr3_nt: TGCGCCAGCAGTGAATATCTTCTCTACGAGCAGTACTTC
d_call: TRBD1; clone_size: -; j_call: TRBJ2-7; v_call: TRBV27; cdr3_aa: CASSWTGADEQYF; cdr3_nt: TGTGCCAGCAGTTGGACAGGGGCTGACGAGCAGTACTTC
d_call: TRBD1; clone_size: -; j_call: TRBJ1-5; v_call: TRBV5-1; cdr3_aa: CASSLGDSLKSQPQHF; cdr3_nt: TGCGCCAGCAGCTTGGGGGACAGTTTAAAGAGTCAGCCCCAGCATTTT
d_call: -; clone_size: -; j_call: TRBJ2-7; v_call: TRBV25-1; cdr3_aa: CATEGTFRAHEQYF; cdr3_nt: TGTGCCACTGAGGGAACCTTTAGAGCTCACGAGCAGTACTTC
d_call: TRBD1; clone_size: -; j_call: TRBJ2-5; v_call: TRBV29-1; cdr3_aa: CSVGMAGGKETQYF; cdr3_nt: TGCAGCGTTGGGATGGCAGGGGGTAAAGAGACCCAGTACTTC
d_call: -; clone_size: -; j_call: TRBJ1-2; v_call: TRBV4-1; cdr3_aa: CASSQQGDYGYTF; cdr3_nt: TGCGCCAGCAGCCAGCAAGGGGACTATGGCTACACCTTC
d_call: TRBD2; clone_size: -; j_call: TRBJ2-7; v_call: TRBV19; cdr3_aa: CASSTLAGVIYEQYF; cdr3_nt: TGTGCCAGTAGTACACTAGCGGGAGTCATCTACGAGCAGTACTTC
d_call: -; clone_size: -; j_call: TRBJ2-5; v_call: TRBV11-2; cdr3_aa: CASTLNVGGPETQYF; cdr3_nt: TGTGCCAGCACCCTGAACGTGGGGGGGCCAGAGACCCAGTACTTC
d_call: TRBD2; clone_size: -; j_call: TRBJ2-5; v_call: TRBV5-6; cdr3_aa: CASSLVSGGRETQYF; cdr3_nt: TGTGCCAGCAGCTTGGTGTCGGGGGGGCGAGAGACCCAGTACTTC
d_call: TRBD1; clone_size: -; j_call: TRBJ2-2; v_call: TRBV7-3; cdr3_aa: CASSQTGFTGELFF; cdr3_nt: TGTGCCAGCAGCCAGACAGGGTTTACCGGGGAGCTGTTTTTT
d_call: TRBD2; clone_size: -; j_call: TRBJ2-7; v_call: TRBV5-1; cdr3_aa: CASSSLAGSSYEQYF; cdr3_nt: TGCGCCAGCAGCTCCCTAGCGGGGAGCTCCTACGAGCAGTACTTC
d_call: -; clone_size: -; j_call: TRBJ1-1; v_call: TRBV30; cdr3_aa: CAWSVRGGYTEAFF; cdr3_nt: TGTGCCTGGAGTGTACGGGGGGGGTACACTGAAGCTTTCTTT
d_call: -; clone_size: few; j_call: TRBJ2-3; v_call: TRBV9; cdr3_aa: CASSVRGAPDTQYF; cdr3_nt: TGTGCCAGCAGCGTAAGAGGAGCTCCAGATACGCAGTATTTT
d_call: -; clone_size: -; j_call: TRBJ1-2; v_call: TRBV20-1; cdr3_aa: CSAPRGYGYTF; cdr3_nt: TGCAGTGCCCCTAGGGGCTATGGCTACACCTTC
d_call: -; clone_size: -; j_call: TRBJ1-6; v_call: TRBV5-1; cdr3_aa: CASSSNPGSPLHF; cdr3_nt: TGCGCCAGCAGCTCAAACCCCGGGTCACCCCTCCACTTT
d_call: TRBD1; clone_size: few; j_call: TRBJ1-2; v_call: TRBV6-5; cdr3_aa: CASSYTNRGKGGYTF; cdr3_nt: TGTGCCAGCAGTTACACTAACAGGGGCAAGGGTGGCTACACCTTC
d_call: -; clone_size: -; j_call: TRBJ1-5; v_call: TRBV2; cdr3_aa: CASQEGRAPSGSQHF; cdr3_nt: TGTGCCAGCCAGGAGGGCCGGGCGCCATCAGGGTCCCAGCATTTT
d_call: -; clone_size: once; j_call: TRBJ2-3; v_call: TRBV5-1; cdr3_aa: CASSVHPDKSDTQYF; cdr3_nt: TGCGCCAGCAGCGTACACCCGGACAAATCAGATACGCAGTATTTT
d_call: TRBD1; clone_size: -; j_call: TRBJ2-7; v_call: TRBV27; cdr3_aa: CASSYRGVYHEQYF; cdr3_nt: TGTGCCAGCAGTTACAGGGGTGTCTACCACGAGCAGTACTTC
d_call: TRBD1; clone_size: few; j_call: TRBJ2-7; v_call: TRBV6-5; cdr3_aa: CASSQQGSQQYF; cdr3_nt: TGTGCCAGCAGTCAACAGGGGAGTCAGCAGTACTTC
d_call: -; clone_size: -; j_call: TRBJ2-4; v_call: TRBV18; cdr3_aa: CASSPSNIQYF; cdr3_nt: TGTGCCAGCTCCCCATCGAACATTCAGTACTTC
d_call: TRBD1; clone_size: -; j_call: TRBJ2-2; v_call: TRBV28; cdr3_aa: CASEVGQKTGELFF; cdr3_nt: TGTGCCAGCGAGGTGGGACAGAAAACCGGGGAGCTGTTTTTT
d_call: TRBD2; clone_size: -; j_call: TRBJ2-5; v_call: TRBV5-1; cdr3_aa: CASSLGSGKETQYF; cdr3_nt: TGCGCCAGCAGCTTGGGGAGCGGGAAAGAGACCCAGTACTTC
d_call: -; clone_size: few; j_call: TRBJ2-7; v_call: TRBV18; cdr3_aa: CASSQYTGDEQYF; cdr3_nt: TGTGCCAGCTCCCAATATACCGGGGACGAGCAGTACTTC
d_call: TRBD2; clone_size: -; j_call: TRBJ2-7; v_call: TRBV11-2; cdr3_aa: CASSLTGTSGRHEQYF; cdr3_nt: TGTGCCAGCAGCTTAACCGGGACTAGCGGACGCCACGAGCAGTACTTC
d_call: TRBD1; clone_size: few; j_call: TRBJ2-7; v_call: TRBV19; cdr3_aa: CASRQRGLISYEQYF; cdr3_nt: TGTGCCAGTAGGCAAAGGGGGCTGATATCCTACGAGCAGTACTTC